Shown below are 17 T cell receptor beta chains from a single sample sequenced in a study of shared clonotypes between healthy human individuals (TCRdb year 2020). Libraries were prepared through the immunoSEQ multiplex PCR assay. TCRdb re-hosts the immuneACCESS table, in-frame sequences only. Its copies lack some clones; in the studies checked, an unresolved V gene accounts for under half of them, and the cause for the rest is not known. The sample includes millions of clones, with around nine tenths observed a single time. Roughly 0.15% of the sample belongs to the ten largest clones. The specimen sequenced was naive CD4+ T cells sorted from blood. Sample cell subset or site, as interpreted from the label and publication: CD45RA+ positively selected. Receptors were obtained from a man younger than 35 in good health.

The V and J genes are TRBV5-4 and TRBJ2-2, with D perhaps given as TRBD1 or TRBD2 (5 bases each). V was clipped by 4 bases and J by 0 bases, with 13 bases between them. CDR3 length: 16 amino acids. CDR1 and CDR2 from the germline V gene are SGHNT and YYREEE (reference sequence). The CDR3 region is CASSLRGPSNTGELFF. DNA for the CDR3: TGTGCCAGCAGCCTCCGGGGACCCTCGAACACCGGGGAGCTGTTTTTT.

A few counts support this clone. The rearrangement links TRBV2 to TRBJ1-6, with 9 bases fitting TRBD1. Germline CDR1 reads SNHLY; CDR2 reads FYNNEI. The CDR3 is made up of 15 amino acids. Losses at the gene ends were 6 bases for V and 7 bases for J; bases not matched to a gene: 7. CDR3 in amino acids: CASRDRGLSNSPLHF. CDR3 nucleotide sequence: TGTGCCAGCAGGGACAGGGGCCTTTCCAATTCACCCCTCCACTTT.

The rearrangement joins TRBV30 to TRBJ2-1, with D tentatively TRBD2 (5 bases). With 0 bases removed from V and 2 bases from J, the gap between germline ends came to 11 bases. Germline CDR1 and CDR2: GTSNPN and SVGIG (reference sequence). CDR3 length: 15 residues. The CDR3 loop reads CAWSVRAGTYNEQFF. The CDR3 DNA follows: TGTGCCTGGAGTGTTAGGGCGGGCACCTACAATGAGCAGTTCTTC.

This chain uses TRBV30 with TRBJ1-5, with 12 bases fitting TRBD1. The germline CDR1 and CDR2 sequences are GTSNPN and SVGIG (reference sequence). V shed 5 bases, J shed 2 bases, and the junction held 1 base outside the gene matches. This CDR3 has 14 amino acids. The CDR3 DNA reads TGTGCCTGGGGGACAGGGGGCGGCAATCAGCCCCAGCATTTT. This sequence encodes CAWGTGGGNQPQHF.

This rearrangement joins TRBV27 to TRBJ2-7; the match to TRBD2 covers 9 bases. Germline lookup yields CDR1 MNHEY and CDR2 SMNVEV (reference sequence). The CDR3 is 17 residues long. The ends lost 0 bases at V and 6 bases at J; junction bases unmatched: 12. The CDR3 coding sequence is TGTGCCAGCAGTTTATCGCTAGCGGGGCGGGCCCCTGGCGAGCAGTACTTC. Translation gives CASSLSLAGRAPGEQYF.

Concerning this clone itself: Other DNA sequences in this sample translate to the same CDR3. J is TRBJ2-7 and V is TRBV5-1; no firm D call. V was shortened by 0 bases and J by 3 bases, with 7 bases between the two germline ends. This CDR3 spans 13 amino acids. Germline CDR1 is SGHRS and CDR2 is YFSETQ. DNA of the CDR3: TGCGCCAGCAGCTTGGATGGCTTCTACGAGCAGTACTTC. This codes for CASSLDGFYEQYF.

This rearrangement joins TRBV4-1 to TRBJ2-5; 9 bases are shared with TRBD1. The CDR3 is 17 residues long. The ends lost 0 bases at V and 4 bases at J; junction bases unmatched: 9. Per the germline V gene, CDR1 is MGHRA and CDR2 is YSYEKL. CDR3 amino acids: CASSQDRGTGMIETQYF. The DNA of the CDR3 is TGCGCCAGCAGCCAAGATAGGGGGACAGGGATGATAGAGACCCAGTACTTC.

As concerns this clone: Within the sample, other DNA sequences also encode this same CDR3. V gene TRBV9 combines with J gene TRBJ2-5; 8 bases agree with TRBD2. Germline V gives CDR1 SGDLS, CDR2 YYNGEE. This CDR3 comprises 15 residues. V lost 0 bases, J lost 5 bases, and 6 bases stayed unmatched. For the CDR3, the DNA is TGTGCCAGCAGCGTAGATCTGGCGGGGGGCGAGACCCAGTACTTC. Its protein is CASSVDLAGGETQYF.

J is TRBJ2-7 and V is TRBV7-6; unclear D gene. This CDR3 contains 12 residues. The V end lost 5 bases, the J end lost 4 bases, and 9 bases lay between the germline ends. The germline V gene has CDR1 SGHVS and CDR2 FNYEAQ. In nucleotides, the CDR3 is TGTGCCAGCAGCAAACCCGGGTACGAGCAGTACTTC. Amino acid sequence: CASSKPGYEQYF.

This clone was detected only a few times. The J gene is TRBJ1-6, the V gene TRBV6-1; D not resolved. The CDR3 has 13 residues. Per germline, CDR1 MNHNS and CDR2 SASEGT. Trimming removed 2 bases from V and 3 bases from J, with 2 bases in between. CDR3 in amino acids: CASSERYNSPLHF. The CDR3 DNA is TGTGCCAGCAGTGAACGCTATAATTCACCCCTCCACTTT.

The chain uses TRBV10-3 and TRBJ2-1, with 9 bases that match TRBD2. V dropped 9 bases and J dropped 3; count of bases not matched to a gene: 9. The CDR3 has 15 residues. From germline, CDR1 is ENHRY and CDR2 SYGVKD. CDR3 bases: TGTGCCATAGCCGGGACTAGCACATTCTACAATGAGCAGTTCTTC. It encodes CAIAGTSTFYNEQFF.

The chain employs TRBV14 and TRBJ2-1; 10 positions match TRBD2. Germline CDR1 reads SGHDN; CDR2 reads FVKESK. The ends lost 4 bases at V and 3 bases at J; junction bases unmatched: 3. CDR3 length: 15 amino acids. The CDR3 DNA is TGTGCCAGCAGCCTCATAGCGGGAGGCTACAATGAGCAGTTCTTC. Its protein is CASSLIAGGYNEQFF.

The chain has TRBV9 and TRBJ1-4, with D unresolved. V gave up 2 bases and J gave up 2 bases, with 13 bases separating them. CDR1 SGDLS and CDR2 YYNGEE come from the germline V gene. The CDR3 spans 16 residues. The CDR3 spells CASSVGSTGTNEKLFF. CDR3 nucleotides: TGTGCCAGCAGCGTCGGGTCTACCGGGACTAATGAAAAACTGTTTTTT.

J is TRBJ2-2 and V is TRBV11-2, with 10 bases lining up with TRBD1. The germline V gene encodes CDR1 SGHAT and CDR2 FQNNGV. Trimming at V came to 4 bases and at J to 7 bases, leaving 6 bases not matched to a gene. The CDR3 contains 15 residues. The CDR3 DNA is TGTGCCAGCAGCTCGACAGGGGGCTACGTCGGGGAGCTGTTTTTT. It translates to CASSSTGGYVGELFF.

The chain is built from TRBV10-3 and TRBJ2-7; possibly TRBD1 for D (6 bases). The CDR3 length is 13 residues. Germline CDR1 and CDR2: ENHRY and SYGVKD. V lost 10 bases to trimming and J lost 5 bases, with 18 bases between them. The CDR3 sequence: CATASGTIDEQYF. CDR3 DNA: TGTGCCACTGCATCCGGGACAATCGACGAGCAGTACTTC.

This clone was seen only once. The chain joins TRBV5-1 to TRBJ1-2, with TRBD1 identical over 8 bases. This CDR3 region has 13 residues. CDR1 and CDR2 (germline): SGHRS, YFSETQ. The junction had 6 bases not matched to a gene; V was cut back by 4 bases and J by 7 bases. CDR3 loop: CASSVRTGTGYTF. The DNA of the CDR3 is TGCGCCAGCAGCGTCCGGACAGGGACTGGCTACACCTTC.

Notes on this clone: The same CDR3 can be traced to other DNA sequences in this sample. The CDR3 is CASSLVGGNSNQPQHF. The DNA of the CDR3 is TGTGCCAGCAGCCTAGTAGGGGGGAATAGCAATCAGCCCCAGCATTTT. J is TRBJ1-5 and V is TRBV7-2; possibly TRBD1 for D (6 bases). V lost 5 bases to trimming and J lost 0 bases, with 14 bases between them. CDR1 is SGHTA, CDR2 FQGNSA, per germline. This CDR3 has 16 amino acids.